What follows describes a single T cell receptor beta chain. This sample is part of a study of shared clonotypes between healthy human individuals. Here immunoSEQ multiplex PCR was the method, and the copy in TCRdb shows in-frame clones only, minus some. Of about 820,000 clones in the sample, 80% to 95% are singletons; the top ten hold less than 25%. Terminally differentiated effector memory CD45RA+ cells were excluded from the naive CD8 cells, which were CD45RO-negative and positively selected for CCR7. The CDR3 totals 16 residues. CDR1 and CDR2 from the germline V gene are SQVTM and ANQGSEA. V was clipped by 4 bases and J by 6 bases, with 24 bases between them.

The rearrangement links TRBV29-1 to TRBJ1-2; TRBD1 is a possible D gene (5 bases). This sequence originates from a man aged 25-45 years in good health. The sample consisted of naive CD8+ T cells sorted from blood. The CDR3: CSVGLIRAWSRNGYTF. In DNA, the CDR3 is TGCAGCGTTGGGCTAATCAGGGCCTGGTCTCGTAATGGCTACACCTTC.